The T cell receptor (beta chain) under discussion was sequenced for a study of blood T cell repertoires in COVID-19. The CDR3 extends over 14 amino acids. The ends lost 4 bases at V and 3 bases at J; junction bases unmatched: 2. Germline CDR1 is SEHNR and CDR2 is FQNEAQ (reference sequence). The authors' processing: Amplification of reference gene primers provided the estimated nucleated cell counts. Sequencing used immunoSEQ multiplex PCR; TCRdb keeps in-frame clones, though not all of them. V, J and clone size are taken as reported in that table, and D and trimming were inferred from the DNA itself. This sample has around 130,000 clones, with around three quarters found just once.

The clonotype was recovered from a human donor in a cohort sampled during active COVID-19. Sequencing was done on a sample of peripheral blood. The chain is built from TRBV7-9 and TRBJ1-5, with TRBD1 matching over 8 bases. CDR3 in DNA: TGTGCCAGCAGCTCGGGACAGGCCAATCAGCCCCAGCATTTT. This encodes CASSSGQANQPQHF.